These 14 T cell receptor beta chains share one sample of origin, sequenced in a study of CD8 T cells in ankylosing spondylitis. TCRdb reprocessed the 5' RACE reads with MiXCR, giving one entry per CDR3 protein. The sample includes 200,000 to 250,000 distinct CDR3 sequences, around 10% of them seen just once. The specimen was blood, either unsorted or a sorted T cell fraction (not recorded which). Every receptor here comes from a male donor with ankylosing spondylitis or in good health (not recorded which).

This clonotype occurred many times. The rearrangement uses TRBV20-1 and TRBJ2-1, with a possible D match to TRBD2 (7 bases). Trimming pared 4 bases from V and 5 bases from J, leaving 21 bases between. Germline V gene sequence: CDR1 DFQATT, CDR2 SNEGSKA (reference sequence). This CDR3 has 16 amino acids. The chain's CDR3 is CSANPRGSGTNNEQFF. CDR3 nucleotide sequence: TGCAGTGCTAACCCGAGGGGGAGCGGGACCAACAATGAGCAGTTCTTC.

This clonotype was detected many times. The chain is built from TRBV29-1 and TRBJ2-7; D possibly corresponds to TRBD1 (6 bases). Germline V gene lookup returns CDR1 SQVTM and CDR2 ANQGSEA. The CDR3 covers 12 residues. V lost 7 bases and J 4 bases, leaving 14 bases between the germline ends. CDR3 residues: CSARGQSYEQYF. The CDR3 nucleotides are TGCAGCGCCCGAGGACAGTCGTACGAGCAGTACTTC.

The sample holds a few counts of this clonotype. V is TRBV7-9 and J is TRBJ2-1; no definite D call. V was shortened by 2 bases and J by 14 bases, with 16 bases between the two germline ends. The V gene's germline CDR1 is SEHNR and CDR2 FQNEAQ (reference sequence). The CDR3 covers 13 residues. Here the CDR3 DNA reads TGTGCCAGCAGCTTAAATTCCCGGCCTAGGGAGTTCTTC. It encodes CASSLNSRPREFF. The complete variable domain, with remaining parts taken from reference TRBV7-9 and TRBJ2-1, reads DTGVSQNPRHKITKRGQNVTFRCDPISEHNRLYWYRQTLGQGPEFLTYFQNEAQLEKSRLLSDRFSAERPKGSFSTLEIQRTEQGDSAMYLCASSLNSRPREFFGPGTRLTVL.

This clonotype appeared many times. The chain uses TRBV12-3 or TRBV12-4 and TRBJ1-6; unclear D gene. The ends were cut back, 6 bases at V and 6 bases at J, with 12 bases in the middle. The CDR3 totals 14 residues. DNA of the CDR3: TGTGCCAGCAGCTTATCTAGTTTTAATTCACCCCTCCACTTT. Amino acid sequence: CASSLSSFNSPLHF.

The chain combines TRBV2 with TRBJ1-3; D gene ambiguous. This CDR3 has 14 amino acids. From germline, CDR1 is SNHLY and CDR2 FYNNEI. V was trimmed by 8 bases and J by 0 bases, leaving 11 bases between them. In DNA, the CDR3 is TGTGCCAGCTCCCGGGTCAGCTCTGGAAACACCATATATTTT. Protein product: CASSRVSSGNTIYF.

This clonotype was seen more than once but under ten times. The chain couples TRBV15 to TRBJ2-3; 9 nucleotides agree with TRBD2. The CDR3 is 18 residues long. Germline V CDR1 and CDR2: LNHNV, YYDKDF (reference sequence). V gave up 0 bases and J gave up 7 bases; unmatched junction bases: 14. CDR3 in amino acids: CATSRDQGVAGGPNTQYF. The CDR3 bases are TGTGCCACCAGCAGAGATCAAGGTGTGGCGGGAGGGCCCAATACGCAGTATTTT.

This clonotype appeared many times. The CDR3 region is CASSDAQGGTEAFF. For the CDR3, the DNA is TGCGCCAGCAGCGACGCACAGGGAGGGACTGAAGCTTTCTTT. This rearrangement joins TRBV5-1 to TRBJ1-1; maybe TRBD1 (6 bases). V was cut by 4 bases and J by 5 bases, with 15 bases left in between. Germline-derived CDR1 and CDR2 are SGHRS and YFSETQ. This CDR3 has 14 amino acids.

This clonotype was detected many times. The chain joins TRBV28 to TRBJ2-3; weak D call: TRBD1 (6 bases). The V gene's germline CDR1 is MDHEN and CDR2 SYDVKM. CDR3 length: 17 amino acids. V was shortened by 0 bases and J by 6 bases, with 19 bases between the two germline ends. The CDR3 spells CASSLWTPDSTADTQYF. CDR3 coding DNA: TGTGCCAGCAGTTTATGGACCCCGGACAGCACTGCGGATACGCAGTATTTT.

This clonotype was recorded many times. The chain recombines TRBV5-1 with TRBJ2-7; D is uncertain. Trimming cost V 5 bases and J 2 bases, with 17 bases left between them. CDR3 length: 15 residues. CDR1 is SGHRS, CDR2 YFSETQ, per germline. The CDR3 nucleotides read TGCGCCAGCAGGGAGAATTGGCAGCGAGCCTACGAGCAGTACTTC. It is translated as CASRENWQRAYEQYF.

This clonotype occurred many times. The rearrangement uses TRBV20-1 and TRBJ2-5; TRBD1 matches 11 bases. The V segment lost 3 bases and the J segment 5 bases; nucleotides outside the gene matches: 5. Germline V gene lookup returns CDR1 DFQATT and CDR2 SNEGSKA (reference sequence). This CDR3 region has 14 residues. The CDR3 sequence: CSARWDRGMETQYF. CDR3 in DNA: TGCAGTGCTAGGTGGGACAGGGGGATGGAGACCCAGTACTTC.

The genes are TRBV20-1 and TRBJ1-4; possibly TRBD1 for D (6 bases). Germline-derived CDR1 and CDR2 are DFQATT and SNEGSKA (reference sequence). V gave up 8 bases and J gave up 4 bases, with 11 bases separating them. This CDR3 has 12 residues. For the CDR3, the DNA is TGCAGTAAGACAGGTCGTAATGAAAAACTGTTTTTT. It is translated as CSKTGRNEKLFF.

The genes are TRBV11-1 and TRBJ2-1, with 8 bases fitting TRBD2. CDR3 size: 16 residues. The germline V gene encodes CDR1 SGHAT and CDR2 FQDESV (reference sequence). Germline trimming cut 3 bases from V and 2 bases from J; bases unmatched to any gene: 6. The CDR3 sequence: CASSFQPGGTYNEQFF. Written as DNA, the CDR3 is TGTGCCAGCAGCTTCCAGCCGGGAGGGACCTACAATGAGCAGTTCTTC.

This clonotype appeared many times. The CDR3 DNA is TGCGCCAGCAGCTCCGCCAGCTTGAGCACAGATACGCAGTATTTT. Translated, it gives CASSSASLSTDTQYF. The chain employs TRBV5-1 and TRBJ2-3; D is uncertain. The CDR3 has 15 residues. CDR1 is SGHRS, CDR2 YFSETQ, per germline. V lost 3 bases, J lost 0 bases, and 11 bases lay in between. Together with reference TRBV5-1 and TRBJ2-3, the CDR3 gives the full variable domain: KAGVTQTPRYLIKTRGQQVTLSCSPISGHRSVSWYQQTPGQGLQFLFEYFSETQRNKGNFPGRFSGRQFSNSRSEMNVSTLELGDSALYLCASSSASLSTDTQYFGPGTRLTVL.

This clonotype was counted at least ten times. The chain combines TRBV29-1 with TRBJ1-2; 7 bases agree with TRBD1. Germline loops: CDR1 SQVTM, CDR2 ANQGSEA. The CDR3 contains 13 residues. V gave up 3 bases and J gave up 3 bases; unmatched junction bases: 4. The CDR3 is CSVDDQGDYGYTF. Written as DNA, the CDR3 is TGCAGCGTTGACGATCAGGGGGACTATGGCTACACCTTC.